The rows below give T cell receptor beta chains drawn from one sample of a study of blood T cell repertoires in COVID-19. Data came from immunoSEQ multiplex PCR; TCRdb stores just in-frame clones and leaves some out. The sample records 150,000 to 200,000 clones, about 81% being singletons. The sequencing input was peripheral blood. The receptors derive from a human donor in a cohort sampled during active COVID-19. Each CDR3 is given without its conserved first and last residue. Size is stated for part of the rows, as once, few or many counts, or as a class when the clone is expanded.

CDR3 protein: ASSPSDRVNYGYT; J gene: TRBJ1-2; V gene: TRBV9; clone size: NA
CDR3 protein: ASSSKIRDIFFQGNQPQH; J gene: TRBJ1-5; V gene: TRBV7-8; clone size: NA
CDR3 protein: SVIAQMGDRVNEQF; J gene: TRBJ2-1; V gene: TRBV29-1; clone size: NA
CDR3 protein: ASFRGGQGKETQY; J gene: TRBJ2-5; V gene: TRBV7-9; clone size: once
CDR3 protein: ATSLTTGAYEQY; J gene: TRBJ2-7; V gene: TRBV15; clone size: NA
CDR3 protein: ASTVLAGGPTDTQY; J gene: TRBJ2-3; V gene: TRBV2; clone size: NA
CDR3 protein: ASSLDLAYNEQF; J gene: TRBJ2-1; V gene: TRBV7-2; clone size: NA
CDR3 protein: ASSTPRFEQF; J gene: TRBJ2-1; V gene: TRBV19; clone size: NA
CDR3 protein: ATGGPLMNTEAF; J gene: TRBJ1-1; V gene: TRBV19; clone size: many
CDR3 protein: AISESRGNTGELF; J gene: TRBJ2-2; V gene: TRBV10-3; clone size: NA
CDR3 protein: ASSLSQVPNTEAF; J gene: TRBJ1-1; V gene: TRBV7-9; clone size: NA
CDR3 protein: ASTTSGAGGTEAF; J gene: TRBJ1-1; V gene: TRBV2; clone size: many
CDR3 protein: ASSRTGLQSQETQY; J gene: TRBJ2-5; V gene: TRBV6-2/TRBV6-3; clone size: once
CDR3 protein: ASLRDRSTGELF; J gene: TRBJ2-2; V gene: TRBV27; clone size: once
CDR3 protein: ASRTRLASPDNEQF; J gene: TRBJ2-1; V gene: TRBV2; clone size: NA
CDR3 protein: ASSSNLAASSYNEQF; J gene: TRBJ2-1; V gene: TRBV19; clone size: NA
CDR3 protein: ASTRDSHTEAF; J gene: TRBJ1-1; V gene: TRBV7-9; clone size: NA
CDR3 protein: ASSYPTGGQETQY; J gene: TRBJ2-5; V gene: TRBV6-2/TRBV6-3; clone size: NA
CDR3 protein: ASSRDLTYNEQF; J gene: TRBJ2-1; V gene: TRBV7-9; clone size: NA
CDR3 protein: ASRGQGETQY; J gene: TRBJ2-5; V gene: TRBV11-3; clone size: NA
CDR3 protein: ASKTGIYLQETQY; J gene: TRBJ2-5; V gene: TRBV28; clone size: NA
CDR3 protein: ASSQGGSKNTEAF; J gene: TRBJ1-1; V gene: TRBV4-3; clone size: few
CDR3 protein: ASSPRGAGVYEQY; J gene: TRBJ2-7; V gene: TRBV7-9; clone size: few
CDR3 protein: ASSFGNPEAF; J gene: TRBJ1-1; V gene: TRBV28; clone size: once
CDR3 protein: ASSLAPSGEEETQY; J gene: TRBJ2-5; V gene: TRBV7-7; clone size: NA
CDR3 protein: ASSQAGLSTGELF; J gene: TRBJ2-2; V gene: TRBV28; clone size: NA
CDR3 protein: ASSYQLGLGATDTQY; J gene: TRBJ2-3; V gene: TRBV6-2/TRBV6-3; clone size: NA
CDR3 protein: ASSIGLAGGMDTQY; J gene: TRBJ2-3; V gene: TRBV19; clone size: NA
CDR3 protein: ASSATGSYEQY; J gene: TRBJ2-7; V gene: TRBV19; clone size: NA